The 14 T cell receptor beta chains reported below all come from one sample, sequenced in a study of T cells in Graves' hyperthyroidism and ophthalmopathy. TCR beta CDR3 sequences were amplified from RNA transcripts. RT-PCR in the first round (using the HTBI primer set) targeted the TCR CDR3. In TCRdb, the multiplex PCR reads were re-called with MiXCR into one record per CDR3 protein. Of about 700,000 distinct CDR3 sequences listed, around 13% are singletons. Material for sequencing was blood. The receptors come from a woman aged 18-29 years with Graves' hyperthyroidism.

This clonotype appeared a few times. The chain couples TRBV6-1 to TRBJ1-1; TRBD1 is a possible D gene (6 bases). The CDR3 extends over 13 amino acids. The ends were cut back, 2 bases at V and 5 bases at J, with 9 bases in the middle. Germline V gene sequence: CDR1 MNHNS, CDR2 SASEGT. The DNA for the CDR3 is TGTGCCAGCAGTGAAATCCAGGGGACTGAAGCTTTCTTT. Its protein product is CASSEIQGTEAFF.

This clonotype appeared many times. This sequence joins TRBV6-1 and TRBJ2-7; 15 bases align to TRBD2. Germline loops: CDR1 MNHNS, CDR2 SASEGT. CDR3 length: 16 residues. Unmatched junction bases numbered 6, after V lost 2 bases and J lost 7 bases. The DNA for the CDR3 is TGTGCCAGCAGTGAATTAGGGACTAGCGGGGGGTTGGAGCAGTACTTC. As protein: CASSELGTSGGLEQYF.

This clonotype occurred many times. The CDR3 region has the DNA TGTGCCAGCAGGAGTCGGGGCACCGTCTCTTTGATCGGGCTAGCGGGAGGGGATACGCAGTATTTT. The encoded protein is CASRSRGTVSLIGLAGGDTQYF. The chain couples TRBV28 to TRBJ2-3; 12 bases match TRBD2. The CDR3 has 22 residues. With 6 bases clipped from V and 6 bases from J, the junction kept 28 bases outside the gene matches. The germline CDR1 and CDR2 sequences are MDHEN and SYDVKM. Looking up the rest from reference TRBV28 and TRBJ2-3 gives the full variable domain: DVKVTQSSRYLVKRTGEKVFLECVQDMDHENMFWYRQDPGLGLRLIYFSYDVKMKEKGDIPEGYSVSREKKERFSLILESASTNQTSMYLCASRSRGTVSLIGLAGGDTQYFGPGTRLTVL.

This clonotype was detected only a few times. The rearrangement uses TRBV3-1 and TRBJ1-2; D call uncertain. The CDR3 runs to 14 residues. The ends were cut back, 4 bases at V and 3 bases at J, with 12 bases in the middle. Germline V gene lookup returns CDR1 LGHDT and CDR2 YNNKEL (reference sequence). This CDR3 is CASSLRSSYYGYTF. CDR3 DNA sequence: TGTGCCAGCAGCCTACGTAGCTCCTACTATGGCTACACCTTC.

This clonotype was picked up many times. This chain uses TRBV6-1 with TRBJ2-1; 15 bases map to TRBD2. CDR3 size: 15 residues. In germline, CDR1 is MNHNS, CDR2 SASEGT. Trimming removed 6 bases from V and 7 bases from J; junction bases left unmatched: 4. The CDR3: CASRGTSGRFNEQFF. CDR3 DNA sequence: TGTGCCAGCAGGGGGACTAGCGGGAGGTTTAATGAGCAGTTCTTC.

This clonotype was counted at least ten times. The rearrangement uses TRBV20-1 and TRBJ2-1; 15 bases are shared with TRBD2. The CDR3 totals 18 residues. J was trimmed by 0 bases and V by 5 bases; bases with no gene match: 8. Looked up from germline, CDR1 is DFQATT and CDR2 is SNEGSKA (reference sequence). The CDR3 sequence: CSAHGGLAGGSSYNEQFF. Written as DNA, the CDR3 is TGCAGTGCTCATGGGGGACTAGCGGGAGGCAGCTCCTACAATGAGCAGTTCTTC.

This clonotype was counted once. The chain combines TRBV6-2 or TRBV6-3 with TRBJ1-4; no clear D gene. Trimming cost V 0 bases and J 8 bases, with 19 bases left between them. This CDR3 is 17 amino acids long. The germline V gene encodes CDR1 MNHEY and CDR2 SVGEGT. CDR3 bases: TGTGCCAGCAGTTACTCCACGGATTCCGGGGATTTGGAAAAACTGTTTTTT. Amino acids: CASSYSTDSGDLEKLFF.

This chain uses TRBV27 with TRBJ2-7; D is ambiguous. Germline V lookup: CDR1 MNHEY, CDR2 SMNVEV (reference sequence). CDR3 size: 15 residues. The germline V and J ends were trimmed by 5 bases and 1 base, with 15 bases remaining between them. The CDR3 DNA is TGTGCCAGCAGTCAACACGCACAGCTTTCCTACGAGCAGTACTTC. Translating it yields CASSQHAQLSYEQYF.

V is TRBV9 and J is TRBJ1-2; D remains ambiguous. V lost 4 bases, J lost 6 bases, and 16 bases lay in between. Germline CDR1 reads SGDLS; CDR2 reads YYNGEE. This CDR3 comprises 14 residues. This CDR3 reads CASSPQSGNHGYTF. In DNA, the CDR3 is TGTGCCAGCAGCCCTCAGTCGGGGAACCATGGCTACACCTTC.

The rearrangement links TRBV4-1 to TRBJ1-6; D remains unclear. V lost 0 bases, J lost 9 bases, and 15 bases lay in between. This CDR3 contains 16 residues. Germline lookup yields CDR1 MGHRA and CDR2 YSYEKL. This chain's CDR3 is CASSQDSGLIGSPLHF. The CDR3 DNA reads as TGCGCCAGCAGCCAAGATTCGGGCCTGATTGGTTCACCCCTCCACTTT.

This clonotype was counted at least ten times. The V gene is TRBV2, the J gene TRBJ2-3; no clear D gene. The CDR3 runs to 16 residues. The V gene lost 2 bases and the J gene lost 7 bases, with 19 bases spanning the gap. Germline CDR1 is SNHLY and CDR2 is FYNNEI. The CDR3 sequence is CASSETLPGPVHTQYF. CDR3 bases: TGTGCCAGCAGTGAAACTTTGCCGGGCCCTGTGCATACGCAGTATTTT.

This clonotype was recorded many times. The chain combines TRBV6-2 or TRBV6-3 with TRBJ1-1; D remains unclear. The germline CDR1 and CDR2 sequences are MNHEY and SVGEGT. The CDR3 is made up of 12 amino acids. V lost 1 base and J lost 11, with 11 bases in between. This CDR3 is CASSYYLSRAFF. The DNA of the CDR3 is TGTGCCAGCAGTTACTACCTAAGTAGGGCTTTCTTT.

This clonotype was observed at least ten times. The chain employs TRBV2 and TRBJ2-7, with D tentatively TRBD1 (6 bases). Trimming pared 3 bases from V and 0 bases from J, leaving 9 bases between. The germline V gene has CDR1 SNHLY and CDR2 FYNNEI. The CDR3 has 14 residues. CDR3 nucleotides: TGTGCCAGCAGTGAGCAGGGGTCCTCCTACGAGCAGTACTTC. It specifies CASSEQGSSYEQYF.

The sample holds many counts of this clonotype. The chain combines TRBV2 with TRBJ1-3; D not resolved. The ends were cut back, 7 bases at V and 0 bases at J, with 13 bases in the middle. Germline V gene lookup returns CDR1 SNHLY and CDR2 FYNNEI. The CDR3 spans 15 residues. CDR3 DNA sequence: TGTGCCAGCAATCCGAACAGCGTCTCTGGAAACACCATATATTTT. Its protein is CASNPNSVSGNTIYF. The full variable domain, in which reference TRBV2 and TRBJ1-3 provide the parts outside the CDR3, is EPEVTQTPSHQVTQMGQEVILRCVPISNHLYFYWYRQILGQKVEFLVSFYNNEISEKSEIFDDQFSVERPDGSNFTLKIRSTKLEDSAMYFCASNPNSVSGNTIYFGEGSWLTVV.